This T cell receptor beta chain is from a study of shared clonotypes between healthy human individuals. Points from the study as a whole: Sampling covered nothing but blood. Tissue TCR repertoires likely differ from those found in blood. A small donor pool kept down the genetic and exposure-history diversity that was represented.

This CDR3 region has 13 residues. V lost 2 bases to trimming and J lost 3 bases, with 5 bases between them. CDR1 is WNHNN, CDR2 SYGVQD, per germline (reference sequence). On this clone: The antigen remains undetermined.

Assay execution proceeded at the deep level. Assay: immunoSEQ multiplex PCR; the TCRdb copy retains only in-frame clones and omits some. Seen here are 150,000 to 200,000 clones, approximately 92% observed once, and the top ten hold 0.065% to 0.07%. The clonotype comes from a woman between 25 and 40 years old in good health. Sequencing was done on a sample of naive CD4+ T cells sorted from blood. Stated subset: CD45RA+ positively selected. The chain is built from TRBV10-1 and TRBJ2-1; D call uncertain. The DNA for the CDR3 is TGCGCCAGCAGTGAGACAAACTACAATGAGCAGTTCTTC. Its translation is CASSETNYNEQFF.